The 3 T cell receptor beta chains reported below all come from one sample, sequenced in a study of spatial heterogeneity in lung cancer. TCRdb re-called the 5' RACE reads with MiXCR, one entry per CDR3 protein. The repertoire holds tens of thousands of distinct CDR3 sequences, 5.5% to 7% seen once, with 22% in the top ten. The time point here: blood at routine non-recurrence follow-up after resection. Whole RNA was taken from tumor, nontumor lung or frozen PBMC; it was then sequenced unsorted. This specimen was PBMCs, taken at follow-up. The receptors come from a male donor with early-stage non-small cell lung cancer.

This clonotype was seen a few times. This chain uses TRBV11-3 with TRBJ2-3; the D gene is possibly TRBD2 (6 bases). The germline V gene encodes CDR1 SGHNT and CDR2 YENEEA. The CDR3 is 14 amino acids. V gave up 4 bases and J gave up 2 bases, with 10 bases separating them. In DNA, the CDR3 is TGTGCCAGCAGCTGGGGGGACGTCACAGATACGCAGTATTTT. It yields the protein CASSWGDVTDTQYF.

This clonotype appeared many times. The CDR3 sequence is CAISPDRGNEQFF. The CDR3 coding sequence is TGTGCCATCAGCCCGGACAGGGGCAATGAGCAGTTCTTC. The chain links TRBV10-3 to TRBJ2-1; 9 bases line up with TRBD1. Germline-derived CDR1 and CDR2 are ENHRY and SYGVKD. V was clipped by 6 bases and J by 6 bases; unmatched bases: 3. The CDR3 is 13 amino acids.

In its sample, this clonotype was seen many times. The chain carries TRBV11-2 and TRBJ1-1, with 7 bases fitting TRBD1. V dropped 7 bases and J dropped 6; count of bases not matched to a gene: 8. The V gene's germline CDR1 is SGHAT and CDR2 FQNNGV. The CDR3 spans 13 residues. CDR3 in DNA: TGTGCCAGCACCAACAGGGGTTGGGCTGAAGCTTTCTTT. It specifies CASTNRGWAEAFF. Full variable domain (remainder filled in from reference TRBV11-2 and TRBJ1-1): EAGVAQSPRYKIIEKRQSVAFWCNPISGHATLYWYQQILGQGPKLLIQFQNNGVVDDSQLPKDRFSAERLKGVDSTLKIQPAKLEDSAVYLCASTNRGWAEAFFGQGTRLTVV.